This entry lists 29 T cell receptor beta chains sequenced from one sample in a study of T cell responses to AZD1222 COVID-19 vaccine. Sequencing used immunoSEQ multiplex PCR; TCRdb keeps in-frame clones, though not all of them. The profile shows under 150,000 clones, 80% to 90% of them singletons. This specimen was peripheral blood, taken on day 0 of AZD1222 vaccination. The receptors here all came from an adult in good health.

The V gene is TRBV27, the J gene TRBJ1-1; tentative D call: TRBD1 (6 bases). Germline CDR1 and CDR2: MNHEY and SMNVEV (reference sequence). Trimming left V 3 bases short and J 11 bases short, with 10 bases between. This CDR3 comprises 11 residues. The CDR3 nucleotides read TGTGCCAGCAGTTTCAGGGGTAGGGCTTTCTTT. It specifies CASSFRGRAFF.

The chain has TRBV10-3 and TRBJ1-2, with D hard to call. V gave up 0 bases and J gave up 8 bases, with 13 bases separating them. Germline V lookup: CDR1 ENHRY, CDR2 SYGVKD. CDR3 length: 14 amino acids. CDR3 residues: CAISESARKEGYTF. CDR3 in DNA: TGTGCCATCAGTGAGTCGGCCCGTAAGGAGGGCTACACCTTC.

This rearrangement joins TRBV30 to TRBJ2-5, with D uncertain. The germline V gene has CDR1 GTSNPN and CDR2 SVGIG (reference sequence). This CDR3 contains 15 residues. Trimming shortened V by 2 bases and J by 4 bases, and 17 bases separated the two germline ends. The CDR3 bases are TGTGCCTGGAGTCCATCGAGAGTGAGAGCAGAGACCCAGTACTTC. This codes for CAWSPSRVRAETQYF. Full variable domain (remainder filled in from reference TRBV30 and TRBJ2-5): SQTIHQWPATLVQPVGSPLSLECTVEGTSNPNLYWYRQAAGRGLQLLFYSVGIGQISSEVPQNLSASRPQDRQFILSSKKLLLSDSGFYLCAWSPSRVRAETQYFGPGTRLLVL.

The CDR3 protein is CASSDRTPPEYGYTF. CDR3 coding DNA: TGTGCCAGCAGTGACCGGACCCCCCCTGAGTATGGCTACACCTTC. The chain carries TRBV27 and TRBJ1-2, with no clear D. Trimming left V 5 bases short and J 5 bases short, with 18 bases between. Looked up from germline, CDR1 is MNHEY and CDR2 is SMNVEV (reference sequence). CDR3 length: 15 amino acids.

This chain links TRBV20-1 with TRBJ2-7, with unresolved D. Germline V lookup: CDR1 DFQATT, CDR2 SNEGSKA (reference sequence). The CDR3 is made up of 11 amino acids. V lost 2 bases to trimming and J lost 4 bases, with 6 bases between them. DNA for the CDR3: TGCAGTGCTAGAACAGCTTACGAGCAGTACTTC. This sequence encodes CSARTAYEQYF.

V and J are TRBV5-1 and TRBJ1-4; D might be TRBD1 (5 bases). This CDR3 is 13 amino acids long. V lost 5 bases to trimming and J lost 2 bases, with 7 bases between them. From germline, CDR1 is SGHRS and CDR2 YFSETQ. CDR3 residues: CASRGLTNEKLFF. The DNA for the CDR3 is TGCGCCAGCAGGGGACTGACTAATGAAAAACTGTTTTTT.

The chain uses TRBV3-1 (or the pseudogene TRBV3-2) and TRBJ1-3; D is unresolved. CDR1 LGHDT and CDR2 YNNKEL come from the germline V gene (reference sequence). CDR3 length: 16 amino acids. Trimming took off 2 bases at V and 0 bases at J, with 11 bases between the two ends. CDR3 in amino acids: CASSQIGGSSGNTIYF. The CDR3 DNA reads as TGTGCCAGCAGCCAAATCGGTGGGAGCTCTGGAAACACCATATATTTT.

The chain uses TRBV6-5 and TRBJ1-5, with a tentative D call TRBD1 (5 bases). This CDR3 comprises 14 residues. The germline V gene has CDR1 MNHEY and CDR2 SVGAGI. Trimming pared 3 bases from V and 4 bases from J, leaving 10 bases between. The CDR3 bases are TGTGCCAGCAGTTATGGCGCAGGGAATCAGCCCCAGCATTTT. Translation: CASSYGAGNQPQHF.

The CDR3 DNA sequence: TGTGCCAGCAGCTTAGCGCGGCTCTATGGCTACACCTTC. Translation gives CASSLARLYGYTF. The rearrangement uses TRBV7-9 and TRBJ1-2; no firm D call. With 0 bases removed from V and 4 bases from J, the gap between germline ends came to 6 bases. Germline CDR1 reads SEHNR; CDR2 reads FQNEAQ (reference sequence). The CDR3 length is 13 residues.

This chain connects TRBV5-1 to TRBJ1-2; TRBD1 is a possible D gene (6 bases). The CDR3 is 15 residues long. Trimming shortened V by 4 bases and J by 2 bases, and 15 bases separated the two germline ends. Germline V lookup: CDR1 SGHRS, CDR2 YFSETQ. The CDR3 DNA reads TGCGCCAGCAGCCCCGGGATGGGGGCCAACTATGGCTACACCTTC. Residues: CASSPGMGANYGYTF.

The chain carries TRBV4-2 and TRBJ1-3; perhaps TRBD1 as D (6 bases). Trimming removed 0 bases from V and 0 bases from J, with 9 bases in between. The CDR3 spans 16 residues. CDR1 and CDR2 from the germline V gene are LGHNA and YNFKEQ. The CDR3 sequence is CASSQEAGVSGNTIYF. The CDR3 nucleotides read TGTGCCAGCAGCCAAGAAGCAGGGGTCTCTGGAAACACCATATATTTT.

The chain carries TRBV30 and TRBJ1-1; perhaps TRBD1 as D (5 bases). The germline V gene has CDR1 GTSNPN and CDR2 SVGIG (reference sequence). The CDR3 spans 13 residues. The V end was cut by 3 bases, the J end by 1 base, with 9 bases between. The CDR3 DNA sequence: TGTGCCTGGAGAAGAGACAGGAACACTGAAGCTTTCTTT. Protein sequence: CAWRRDRNTEAFF. The variable domain in full, with the rest retrieved from reference TRBV30 and TRBJ1-1, is SQTIHQWPATLVQPVGSPLSLECTVEGTSNPNLYWYRQAAGRGLQLLFYSVGIGQISSEVPQNLSASRPQDRQFILSSKKLLLSDSGFYLCAWRRDRNTEAFFGQGTRLTVV.

The V gene is TRBV18, the J gene TRBJ1-5; 11 nucleotides agree with TRBD1. Germline CDR1 is KGHSH and CDR2 is LQKENI. The CDR3 has 14 amino acids. V lost 6 bases, J lost 9 bases, and 7 bases stayed unmatched. The CDR3 DNA reads as TGTGCCAGCTCGGAAGGACAGGGGGCGCGGCCCCAGCATTTT. It specifies CASSEGQGARPQHF. Full variable domain (missing parts from reference TRBV18 and TRBJ1-5): NAGVMQNPRHLVRRRGQEARLRCSPMKGHSHVYWYRQLPEEGLKFMVYLQKENIIDESGMPKERFSAEFPKEGPSILRIQQVVRGDSAAYFCASSEGQGARPQHFGDGTRLSIL.

This chain joins TRBV7-8 and TRBJ1-4; 10 bases fit TRBD1. Germline trimming cut 5 bases from V and 7 bases from J; bases unmatched to any gene: 7. This CDR3 has 15 residues. The germline gives CDR1 SGHVS, CDR2 FQNEAQ. The CDR3 protein is CASSKDRGQGEKLFF. CDR3 in DNA: TGTGCCAGCAGCAAAGACAGGGGGCAAGGTGAAAAACTGTTTTTT.

The rearrangement uses TRBV3-1 (or the pseudogene TRBV3-2) and TRBJ2-3, with D possibly being TRBD1 or TRBD2 (5 bases each). Germline CDR1 is LGHDT and CDR2 is YNNKEL (reference sequence). Trimming shortened V by 4 bases and J by 4 bases, and 15 bases separated the two germline ends. CDR3 length: 15 residues. As DNA, the CDR3 is TGTGCCAGCAGCCTGGTGGGGGTAGACGCAGATACGCAGTATTTT. It translates to CASSLVGVDADTQYF.

The chain carries TRBV4-1 and TRBJ1-1; D remains unclear. V gave up 2 bases and J gave up 0 bases, with 7 bases separating them. This CDR3 is 14 amino acids long. Per the germline V gene, CDR1 is MGHRA and CDR2 is YSYEKL. DNA of the CDR3: TGCGCCAGCAGCCAAAGCACTTTGAACACTGAAGCTTTCTTT. Its protein product is CASSQSTLNTEAFF.

The V call is TRBV27, the J call TRBJ2-7; D remains ambiguous. The CDR3 has 13 residues. Germline CDR1 and CDR2: MNHEY and SMNVEV (reference sequence). The ends were cut back, 6 bases at V and 0 bases at J, with 9 bases in the middle. CDR3 DNA: TGTGCCAGCAGGGACGGTGACTCCTACGAGCAGTACTTC. Translating it yields CASRDGDSYEQYF.

The chain has TRBV4-1 and TRBJ1-2; D call uncertain. V was shortened by 3 bases and J by 2 bases, with 13 bases between the two germline ends. Germline CDR1 and CDR2: MGHRA and YSYEKL. The CDR3 consists of 15 residues. This CDR3 reads CASSHPLRRNYGYTF. CDR3 nucleotide sequence: TGCGCCAGCAGCCACCCACTCAGGCGGAACTATGGCTACACCTTC.

The chain carries TRBV5-1 and TRBJ1-4, with 8 nucleotides matching TRBD1. The germline CDR1 and CDR2 sequences are SGHRS and YFSETQ. V lost 4 bases and J lost 8; bases outside the gene matches: 7. This CDR3 is built from 14 residues. DNA for the CDR3: TGCGCCAGCAGCCGGACAGGGAGTCAGGAAAAACTGTTTTTT. Translating it yields CASSRTGSQEKLFF.

This clone came up once. CDR3 amino acids: CASSVGQGGEKLFF. CDR3 DNA sequence: TGTGCCAGCAGCGTCGGACAGGGGGGAGAAAAACTGTTTTTT. This sequence joins TRBV7-9 and TRBJ1-4, with 10 bases lining up with TRBD1. The CDR3 extends over 14 amino acids. CDR1 is SEHNR, CDR2 FQNEAQ, per germline (reference sequence). The trim removed 5 bases at V and 8 bases at J, leaving 5 bases unmatched.

Points on this clone: This same CDR3 is encoded by further DNA sequences in the sample. The V gene is TRBV6-5, the J gene TRBJ1-1, with 8 bases identical to TRBD1. Germline V gene sequence: CDR1 MNHEY, CDR2 SVGAGI. V was clipped by 6 bases and J by 4 bases; unmatched bases: 7. The CDR3 length is 14 residues. This CDR3 is CASRSGQGGTEAFF. The CDR3 DNA reads TGTGCCAGCAGGTCAGGACAGGGAGGCACTGAAGCTTTCTTT.

The chain recombines TRBV6-5 with TRBJ1-3; D is possibly TRBD1 (5 bases). Trimming removed 7 bases from V and 1 base from J, with 11 bases in between. There are 14 residues in the CDR3. CDR1 and CDR2 (germline): MNHEY, SVGAGI. The chain's CDR3 is CASNPRGSGNTIYF. The DNA of the CDR3 is TGTGCCAGCAATCCCCGGGGGTCTGGAAACACCATATATTTT.

The chain links TRBV6-5 to TRBJ1-2; 8 positions match TRBD1. This CDR3 comprises 15 residues. Losses at the gene ends were 5 bases for V and 6 bases for J; bases not matched to a gene: 11. CDR1 is MNHEY and CDR2 is SVGAGI in the germline V gene. CDR3 amino acids: CASSPHPQGANGYTF. CDR3 DNA sequence: TGTGCCAGCAGTCCCCACCCCCAGGGGGCAAATGGCTACACCTTC.

The table lists this clone with a few counts. The V call is TRBV6-5, the J call TRBJ2-7; D not certain. CDR3 length: 11 residues. Per the germline V gene, CDR1 is MNHEY and CDR2 is SVGAGI. Trimming stripped 10 bases from V and 7 bases from J, with 14 bases between. CDR3 DNA: TGTGCCACCCTAATTGGGCGTGAGCAGTACTTC. This encodes CATLIGREQYF.

The CDR3 here is CASRQGQIIGYGYTF. For the CDR3, the DNA is TGTGCCAGTCGACAGGGACAAATAATAGGCTATGGCTACACCTTC. The chain uses TRBV2 and TRBJ1-2; the match to TRBD1 covers 7 bases. CDR1 is SNHLY, CDR2 FYNNEI, per germline. Trimming at V came to 9 bases and at J to 4 bases, leaving 14 bases not matched to a gene. The CDR3 runs to 15 residues.

With regard to this clone: In the same sample, other DNA sequences code for this CDR3. V is TRBV6-5 and J is TRBJ1-2; a possible D gene is TRBD1 (6 bases). Germline V lookup: CDR1 MNHEY, CDR2 SVGAGI. Trimming removed 0 bases at V and 2 bases at J, with 7 bases between. This CDR3 is built from 14 residues. This CDR3 is CASSYSGGNYGYTF. The CDR3 DNA reads as TGTGCCAGCAGTTACTCAGGGGGAAACTATGGCTACACCTTC.

The rearrangement links TRBV7-9 to TRBJ2-5; 8 nucleotides agree with TRBD2. The germline V gene has CDR1 SEHNR and CDR2 FQNEAQ (reference sequence). The J segment lost 5 bases and the V segment lost 5 bases, leaving 7 bases of the junction unmatched. The CDR3 is 14 amino acids. The CDR3 here is CASSPRTSTETQYF. The CDR3 region has the DNA TGTGCCAGCAGCCCCCGGACTAGCACTGAGACCCAGTACTTC. Based on the CDR3 plus reference TRBV7-9 and TRBJ2-5, the full variable domain is DTGVSQNPRHKITKRGQNVTFRCDPISEHNRLYWYRQTLGQGPEFLTYFQNEAQLEKSRLLSDRFSAERPKGSFSTLEIQRTEQGDSAMYLCASSPRTSTETQYFGPGTRLLVL.

The chain recombines TRBV19 with TRBJ2-1; TRBD2 matches 11 bases. The germline V gene has CDR1 LNHDA and CDR2 SQIVND (reference sequence). The CDR3 runs 18 residues. The J segment lost 7 bases and the V segment lost 2 bases, leaving 13 bases of the junction unmatched. The CDR3 DNA is TGTGCCAGTAGTATATGGACTATAGCGGGAGGGCTCCATAATGAGCAGTTCTTC. Protein sequence: CASSIWTIAGGLHNEQFF. Supplemented by reference TRBV19 and TRBJ2-1, the full variable domain reads DGGITQSPKYLFRKEGQNVTLSCEQNLNHDAMYWYRQDPGQGLRLIYYSQIVNDFQKGDIAEGYSVSREKKESFPLTVTSAQKNPTAFYLCASSIWTIAGGLHNEQFFGPGTRLTVL.

J is TRBJ2-7 and V is TRBV5-1, with D possibly TRBD1 on 5 matching bases. V shed 0 bases and J shed 10 bases, with 8 bases lying between them. Germline-derived CDR1 and CDR2 are SGHRS and YFSETQ. The CDR3 covers 11 residues. DNA for the CDR3: TGCGCCAGCAGCTTGGGAACAGGACAGTACTTC. This gives the protein CASSLGTGQYF.